This T cell receptor (beta chain) was identified in a study of T cell repertoires in ileal Crohn's disease. Whole-study context: Median disease duration was approximately 8 years; around 35% smoked at surgery. Thiopurines (about twelve) or anti-TNF agents (approximately 20) were given postoperatively to about half. Study results and limitations: Compared with CD4 T cells, sorted CD8 cells carried more expanded clones.

A word on this clone: Its antigen is not known.

Each sample's TCRB immunosequencing used 500 to 550 nanograms of biopsy DNA. Clones were sequenced by immunoSEQ multiplex PCR, and TCRdb holds only the in-frame ones, with some missing. Of under 20,000 clones in the sample, 83% were seen once. Looked up from germline, CDR1 is SGHAT and CDR2 is FQDESV (reference sequence). Trimming left V 5 bases short and J 6 bases short, with 13 bases between. The CDR3 runs to 13 residues. This chain joins TRBV11-1 and TRBJ1-1, with D unresolved. Sequencing was carried out using ileal tissue. The clonotype originates from an adult with Crohn's disease. The CDR3 region is CASSLTSYAEAFF. In DNA, the CDR3 is TGTGCCAGCAGCCTTACTAGTTACGCTGAAGCTTTCTTT.